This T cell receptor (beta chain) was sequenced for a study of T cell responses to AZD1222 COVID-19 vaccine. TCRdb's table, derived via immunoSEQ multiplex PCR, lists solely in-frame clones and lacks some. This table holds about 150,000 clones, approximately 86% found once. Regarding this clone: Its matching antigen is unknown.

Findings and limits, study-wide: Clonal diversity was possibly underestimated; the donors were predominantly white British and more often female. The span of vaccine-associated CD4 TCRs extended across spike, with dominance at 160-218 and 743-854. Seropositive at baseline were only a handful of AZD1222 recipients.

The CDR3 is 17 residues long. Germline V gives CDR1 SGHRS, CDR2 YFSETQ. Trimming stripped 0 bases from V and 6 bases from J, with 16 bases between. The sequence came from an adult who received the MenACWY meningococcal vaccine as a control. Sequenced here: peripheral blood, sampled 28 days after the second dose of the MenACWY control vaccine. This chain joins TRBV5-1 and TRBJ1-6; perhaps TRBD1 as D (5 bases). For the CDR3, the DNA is TGCGCCAGCAGCTTGGAAGGCGGGGATGGGGGTAATTCACCCCTCCACTTT. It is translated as CASSLEGGDGGNSPLHF.